The next 30 T cell receptor beta chains were all read from a single sample in a study of beta chain features in type 1 diabetes. Whole-study findings and limits: Type 1 diabetes patients had moderately but significantly shorter TCRB CDR3s in all four CD4+ subsets.

No cognate antigen is known for these TCRs. The study reverse transcribed the entire isolated RNA, so it sequenced expressed TCRB transcripts. Libraries were prepared by immunoSEQ multiplex PCR; TCRdb keeps only in-frame clonotypes and omits some of them. The data hold a few hundred thousand clones, with roughly 14% observed a single time. What was sequenced was naive CD4+ T cells from blood. The receptors originated from a woman in her late teens or twenties with type 1 diabetes.

This clone has more than one count but fewer than ten. V usage is TRBV29-1 and J usage is TRBJ2-7, with D maybe TRBD1 (6 bases). The CDR3 is 15 amino acids. The V gene lost 5 bases and the J gene lost 3 bases, with 20 bases spanning the gap. Germline CDR1 and CDR2: SQVTM and ANQGSEA. As DNA, the CDR3 is TGCAGCGTTTTGGACAGACACTCGGGAAGCTACGAGCAGTACTTC. Protein: CSVLDRHSGSYEQYF.

The chain uses TRBV28 and TRBJ2-4; TRBD1 is a possible D gene (6 bases). Germline V lookup: CDR1 MDHEN, CDR2 SYDVKM. V was pared by 7 bases and J by 2 bases, with 18 bases between. This CDR3 is 16 amino acids long. Here the CDR3 DNA reads TGTGCCAGCAACCCCACAGGGATCTCAACCAAAAACATTCAGTACTTC. This encodes CASNPTGISTKNIQYF.

The chain couples TRBV27 to TRBJ1-2; D might be TRBD1 (6 bases). Germline V lookup: CDR1 MNHEY, CDR2 SMNVEV (reference sequence). The CDR3 runs 15 residues. Trimming shortened V by 2 bases and J by 2 bases, and 12 bases separated the two germline ends. The CDR3 is CASSLLPTGNYGYTF. The CDR3 DNA follows: TGTGCCAGCAGTTTACTTCCAACAGGGAACTATGGCTACACCTTC.

The chain is built from TRBV19 and TRBJ1-1; D is unresolved. Trimming shortened V by 3 bases and J by 3 bases, and 14 bases separated the two germline ends. This CDR3 comprises 15 residues. Germline values: CDR1 LNHDA, CDR2 SQIVND (reference sequence). CDR3 coding DNA: TGTGCCAGTAGTATTAATTCGGGGAGAGACACTGAAGCTTTCTTT. Its translation is CASSINSGRDTEAFF.

The sample holds a few counts of this clone. V is TRBV5-1 and J is TRBJ2-1; D may be TRBD2 (6 bases). In germline, CDR1 is SGHRS, CDR2 YFSETQ. The V and J ends lost 0 bases and 10 bases respectively, with 20 bases between them. This CDR3 contains 16 residues. CDR3 sequence reads: CASSLDSLASFREQFF. As DNA, the CDR3 is TGCGCCAGCAGCTTGGATTCTCTAGCGAGTTTTCGGGAGCAGTTCTTC. Full variable domain (remainder filled in from reference TRBV5-1 and TRBJ2-1): KAGVTQTPRYLIKTRGQQVTLSCSPISGHRSVSWYQQTPGQGLQFLFEYFSETQRNKGNFPGRFSGRQFSNSRSEMNVSTLELGDSALYLCASSLDSLASFREQFFGPGTRLTVL.

This clone appeared a few times. The chain links TRBV10-1 to TRBJ2-6, with no clear D. This CDR3 is built from 14 residues. Trimming shortened V by 3 bases and J by 3 bases, and 6 bases separated the two germline ends. Germline-derived CDR1 and CDR2 are WNHNN and SYGVQD (reference sequence). CDR3 sequence (DNA): TGCGCCAGCAGTGATAACATTGGGGCCAACGTCCTGACTTTC. It yields the protein CASSDNIGANVLTF.

This clone has a handful of counts. The chain is built from TRBV25-1 and TRBJ2-1, with TRBD1 matching over 7 bases. The V and J ends lost 4 bases and 2 bases, in that order; junction bases with no gene match: 8. CDR1 is MGHDK, CDR2 SYGVNS, per germline. The CDR3 is 16 residues long. CDR3 amino acids: CASSGIRQGPYNEQFF. As DNA, the CDR3 is TGTGCCAGCAGTGGGATAAGACAGGGCCCCTACAATGAGCAGTTCTTC. The full variable domain, completed using reference TRBV25-1 and TRBJ2-1, is EADIYQTPRYLVIGTGKKITLECSQTMGHDKMYWYQQDPGMELHLIHYSYGVNSTEKGDLSSESTVSRIRTEHFPLTLESARPSHTSQYLCASSGIRQGPYNEQFFGPGTRLTVL.

This clone showed up many times. The CDR3 here is CSVEGRGQNIQYF. The CDR3 DNA follows: TGCAGCGTTGAAGGCAGGGGGCAAAACATTCAGTACTTC. The genes are TRBV29-1 and TRBJ2-4; 8 bases map to TRBD1. The CDR3 contains 13 residues. J lost 5 bases, V lost 1 base, and 1 base had no gene match. The germline gives CDR1 SQVTM, CDR2 ANQGSEA.

V is TRBV7-2 and J is TRBJ1-2; 8 bases match TRBD1. CDR3 length: 17 amino acids. The germline V gene encodes CDR1 SGHTA and CDR2 FQGNSA. V dropped 1 base and J dropped 4; count of bases not matched to a gene: 11. The CDR3 DNA sequence: TGTGCCAGCAGCTTAGACCGAACTCAGGGGGCGGGCTATGGCTACACCTTC. Its translation is CASSLDRTQGAGYGYTF.

The V call is TRBV4-3, the J call TRBJ2-1; 13 bases are a match to TRBD2. Germline V CDR1 and CDR2: LGHNA, YSLEER. This CDR3 is built from 16 residues. The ends lost 4 bases at V and 8 bases at J; junction bases unmatched: 8. The CDR3 loop is CASSLMGTSGKDEQFF. CDR3 DNA sequence: TGCGCCAGCAGCCTGATGGGGACTAGCGGGAAGGATGAGCAGTTCTTC.

V is TRBV30 and J is TRBJ1-2, with D unresolved. This CDR3 has 13 residues. V lost 1 base to trimming and J lost 2 bases, with 8 bases between them. The germline gives CDR1 GTSNPN, CDR2 SVGIG (reference sequence). The CDR3 region is CAWSGAQNYGYTF. The CDR3 nucleotides are TGTGCCTGGAGTGGGGCTCAGAACTATGGCTACACCTTC.

This clone appeared a few times. The rearrangement links TRBV7-2 to TRBJ2-3, with 10 bases identical to TRBD2. There are 16 residues in the CDR3. J was trimmed by 0 bases and V by 3 bases; bases with no gene match: 3. Per the germline V gene, CDR1 is SGHTA and CDR2 is FQGNSA. The CDR3 DNA sequence: TGTGCCAGCAGCTTCGGACTAGCGGCTAGCACAGATACGCAGTATTTT. It encodes CASSFGLAASTDTQYF.

The chain joins TRBV7-2 to TRBJ2-7; 10 positions match TRBD2. Germline loops: CDR1 SGHTA, CDR2 FQGNSA. The CDR3 is 16 residues long. With V trimmed by 5 bases and J by 5 bases, 12 bases remained unmatched. CDR3 DNA sequence: TGTGCCAGCAGCCCGCAACCCCTAGCGGGAGACAACGAGCAGTACTTC. It codes for CASSPQPLAGDNEQYF.

This clone came up a few times. The chain joins TRBV7-9 to TRBJ2-7, with D possibly TRBD2 on 6 matching bases. Trimming shortened V by 1 base and J by 0 bases, and 10 bases separated the two germline ends. CDR1 SEHNR and CDR2 FQNEAQ come from the germline V gene (reference sequence). This CDR3 is 15 amino acids long. DNA for the CDR3: TGTGCCAGCAGCTTAGGCGGGGCCTCCTCCTACGAGCAGTACGTC. Amino acid sequence: CASSLGGASSYEQYV.

The CDR3 DNA reads TGTGCCAGCAGCTTAATTCCGGGGGGGACAGGGGATAACACTGAAGCTTTCTTT. It specifies CASSLIPGGTGDNTEAFF. V is TRBV7-2 and J is TRBJ1-1, with 10 bases fitting TRBD1. There are 18 residues in the CDR3. Losses at the gene ends were 2 bases for V and 2 bases for J; bases not matched to a gene: 11. Germline assignment: CDR1 SGHTA and CDR2 FQGNSA.

The genes are TRBV7-2 and TRBJ2-6, with 7 bases lining up with TRBD2. Germline V gene lookup returns CDR1 SGHTA and CDR2 FQGNSA. CDR3 length: 16 residues. After removal of 5 bases from V and 0 bases from J, the junction contained 4 bases not matched to a gene. The CDR3 nucleotides are TGTGCCAGCAGCCAAGGGGACTACTCTGGGGCCAACGTCCTGACTTTC. Its protein product is CASSQGDYSGANVLTF.

The rearrangement links TRBV30 to TRBJ1-1; a possible D gene is TRBD1 (6 bases). CDR3 size: 12 residues. Germline CDR1 GTSNPN, CDR2 SVGIG (reference sequence). The germline V and J ends were trimmed by 5 bases and 0 bases, with 7 bases remaining between them. The CDR3 DNA is TGTGCCTGGTACAGGGTGAACACTGAAGCTTTCTTT. Its translation is CAWYRVNTEAFF.

This clone was seen a handful of times. V usage is TRBV5-4 and J usage is TRBJ2-6, with a weak D call TRBD1 (6 bases). Trimming took 3 bases from V and 1 from J, leaving 14 bases between them. The CDR3 extends over 17 amino acids. Germline lookup yields CDR1 SGHNT and CDR2 YYREEE (reference sequence). The CDR3 coding sequence is TGTGCCAGCAGCTCGCCCAAACAGGGTTCTGGGGCCAACGTCCTGACTTTC. It encodes CASSSPKQGSGANVLTF.

The CDR3 bases are TGCAGTGCTAGAGGGGCGGAGACCCAGTACTTC. Its protein product is CSARGAETQYF. J is TRBJ2-5 and V is TRBV20-1; no reliable D call. Germline-derived CDR1 and CDR2 are DFQATT and SNEGSKA (reference sequence). The CDR3 length is 11 residues. Trimming cost V 1 base and J 5 bases, with 5 bases left between them.

In nucleotides, the CDR3 is TGTGCCAGCAGCTTAGCCGGGGGAAGGGCCGAGCAGTACTTC. It codes for CASSLAGGRAEQYF. This chain connects TRBV7-8 to TRBJ2-7, with D possibly matching TRBD2 (6 bases). The CDR3 has 14 residues. The V gene's germline CDR1 is SGHVS and CDR2 FQNEAQ. Trimming stripped 0 bases from V and 6 bases from J, with 12 bases between.

The gene calls are TRBV19 and TRBJ2-3; 10 nucleotides line up with TRBD2. Germline lookup yields CDR1 LNHDA and CDR2 SQIVND (reference sequence). Trimming took 3 bases from V and 4 from J; bases not matched to a gene: 13. This CDR3 has 18 amino acids. CDR3 coding DNA: TGTGCCAGTAGTATTGGTCTTTCTAGCGGGAGACCCGCAGATACGCAGTATTTT. Its translation is CASSIGLSSGRPADTQYF.

The chain employs TRBV29-1 and TRBJ1-2; perhaps TRBD1 as D (6 bases). Germline V gives CDR1 SQVTM, CDR2 ANQGSEA. Trimming shortened V by 4 bases and J by 2 bases, and 17 bases separated the two germline ends. The CDR3 spans 15 residues. CDR3 region: CSVAGANPTNYGYTF. CDR3 nucleotides: TGCAGCGTTGCAGGGGCCAACCCGACAAACTATGGCTACACCTTC.

In this sample, this clone turned up a few times. This chain joins TRBV7-2 and TRBJ2-1, with 8 bases lining up with TRBD2. The CDR3 is 19 amino acids. Germline V gene data show CDR1 as SGHTA and CDR2 as FQGNSA. The junction had 20 bases not matched to a gene; V was cut back by 5 bases and J by 5 bases. CDR3 protein: CASSALGGRPSSVDNEQFF. Here the CDR3 DNA reads TGTGCCAGCAGCGCCCTTGGCGGGAGGCCATCTTCGGTTGACAATGAGCAGTTCTTC. Together with reference TRBV7-2 and TRBJ2-1, the CDR3 gives the full variable domain: GAGVSQSPSNKVTEKGKDVELRCDPISGHTALYWYRQSLGQGLEFLIYFQGNSAPDKSGLPSDRFSAERTGGSVSTLTIQRTQQEDSAVYLCASSALGGRPSSVDNEQFFGPGTRLTVL.

The CDR3 sequence: CASIGSGGSDTQYF. DNA for the CDR3: TGTGCCAGCATTGGTAGCGGAGGTTCAGATACGCAGTATTTT. J is TRBJ2-3 and V is TRBV5-4, with D perhaps matching TRBD2 (6 bases). V dropped 6 bases and J dropped 4 bases, with 15 bases sitting between them. Germline V gene sequence: CDR1 SGHNT, CDR2 YYREEE (reference sequence). The CDR3 is 14 residues long.

CDR3 sequence reads: CASSPDRELYNEQFF. Written as DNA, the CDR3 is TGTGCCAGCTCGCCGGACAGGGAACTTTACAATGAGCAGTTCTTC. V usage is TRBV18 and J usage is TRBJ2-1, with 8 positions matching TRBD1. With V trimmed by 6 bases and J by 4 bases, 8 bases remained unmatched. The CDR3 is 15 amino acids. From germline, CDR1 is KGHSH and CDR2 LQKENI.

The chain is built from TRBV6-6 and TRBJ2-3; D is possibly TRBD2 (6 bases). V lost 7 bases and J lost 6, with 17 bases in between. This CDR3 is built from 14 residues. CDR1 and CDR2 (germline): MNHNY, SVGAGI (reference sequence). CDR3: CASTSLALADTQYF. CDR3 sequence (DNA): TGTGCCAGCACCTCACTAGCACTAGCCGATACGCAGTATTTT.

This clone was observed a handful of times. The V call is TRBV2, the J call TRBJ2-5, with a tentative D call TRBD1 (5 bases). The germline V gene encodes CDR1 SNHLY and CDR2 FYNNEI. Trimming shortened V by 4 bases and J by 5 bases, and 14 bases separated the two germline ends. The CDR3 extends over 14 amino acids. CDR3 coding DNA: TGTGCCAGCAGTGGGGGCCTAGGGCAGGAGACCCAGTACTTC. Its translation: CASSGGLGQETQYF. Supplemented by reference TRBV2 and TRBJ2-5, the full variable domain reads EPEVTQTPSHQVTQMGQEVILRCVPISNHLYFYWYRQILGQKVEFLVSFYNNEISEKSEIFDDQFSVERPDGSNFTLKIRSTKLEDSAMYFCASSGGLGQETQYFGPGTRLLVL.

V is TRBV7-2 and J is TRBJ1-4, with D uncertain. The CDR3 has 13 amino acids. V lost 0 bases and J lost 8, with 7 bases in between. CDR1 is SGHTA and CDR2 is FQGNSA in the germline V gene. Here the CDR3 reads CASSLAREEKLFF. CDR3 bases: TGTGCCAGCAGCTTAGCGAGGGAAGAAAAACTGTTTTTT.

The CDR3 region has the DNA TGTGCCTGGAGTGTTGCGTCGGGTTACTACAATGAGCAGTTCTTC. This translates into CAWSVASGYYNEQFF. The chain links TRBV30 to TRBJ2-1; D is undetermined. Trimming took off 0 bases at V and 3 bases at J, with 12 bases between the two ends. The CDR3 length is 15 residues. Germline V CDR1 and CDR2: GTSNPN, SVGIG (reference sequence).

This clone showed up just a few times. J is TRBJ2-1 and V is TRBV7-8, with D perhaps matching TRBD2 (5 bases). Trimming shortened V by 6 bases and J by 8 bases, and 23 bases separated the two germline ends. In germline, CDR1 is SGHVS, CDR2 FQNEAQ. CDR3 length: 16 amino acids. CDR3 region: CASSPGRDRRFDEQFF. The CDR3 DNA sequence: TGTGCCAGCAGTCCAGGAAGGGATAGGAGGTTTGATGAGCAGTTCTTC.